This T cell receptor beta chain is drawn from a study of cytomegalovirus exposure and HLA in healthy donors. Overall study: The 95 million to 120 million unique TCR beta sequences, from about 179 million T cells, were found by an earlier analysis.

Points on this clone: Its antigen is unidentified.

The PCR ran on 60 Vbeta and 13 Jbeta primers. In the source study's methods: Counted up in a later analysis, unique TCR beta chains came to 65 million to 80 million, with around 12 million shared. The assay was immunoSEQ multiplex PCR, and TCRdb's table has in-frame clones only and misses some. Clonal size and the V and J genes are those of that table, whereas D and trimming came from the DNA. Among about 190,000 clones listed, about 86% were seen once. Points from the study as a whole: Immune exposure was documented only through CMV serostatus.

The CDR3 extends over 13 amino acids. Trimming left V 0 bases short and J 7 bases short, with 8 bases between. Germline values: CDR1 SGHRS, CDR2 YFSETQ. Material: PBMCs. V and J are TRBV5-1 and TRBJ2-1; no clear D. The receptor comes from a woman aged 25 to 39 in good health and CMV-seronegative. CDR3 DNA: TGCGCCAGCAGCTTGGCGGTCGGGAATGAGCAGTTCTTC. This gives the protein CASSLAVGNEQFF.